These 25 T cell receptor beta chains originate from one sample sequenced in a study of blood T cell repertoires in COVID-19. Sequencing used immunoSEQ multiplex PCR; TCRdb keeps in-frame clones, though not all of them. Of 150,000 or so clones detected, roughly 90% appear once; the ten largest clones hold less than 5%. Sequences were obtained from PBMCs or T cells enriched from blood (not recorded which). These receptors came from a woman in her 40s who had been exposed to COVID-19.

This clone was seen a single time. The J gene is TRBJ1-5, the V gene TRBV6-2 or TRBV6-3, with TRBD1 identical over 8 bases. CDR1 is MNHEY and CDR2 is SVGEGT in the germline V gene. CDR3 size: 16 residues. After removal of 3 bases from V and 1 base from J, the junction contained 5 bases not matched to a gene. CDR3 nucleotides: TGTGCCAGCAGTTATATGCGGACAGGGAGCAATCAGCCCCAGCATTTT. Encoded protein: CASSYMRTGSNQPQHF.

The chain links TRBV5-6 to TRBJ1-2, with a tentative D call TRBD1 (5 bases). CDR1 is SGHDT and CDR2 is YYEEEE in the germline V gene. V lost 4 bases, J lost 7 bases, and 17 bases lay in between. The CDR3 consists of 14 residues. The CDR3 loop reads CASSLTDQGGGYTF. CDR3 in DNA: TGTGCCAGCAGCCTTACTGACCAGGGAGGTGGCTACACCTTC.

The genes are TRBV9 and TRBJ2-3, with 8 bases identical to TRBD2. The CDR3 loop spans 16 amino acids. Germline assignment: CDR1 SGDLS and CDR2 YYNGEE. V was clipped by 4 bases and J by 3 bases; unmatched bases: 10. As DNA, the CDR3 is TGTGCCAGCAGCCCAACAGCGGGAGTGGGGACAGATACGCAGTATTTT. Amino acid sequence: CASSPTAGVGTDTQYF.

The chain is built from TRBV6-5 and TRBJ1-4; 9 bases are a match to TRBD1. Germline V gives CDR1 MNHEY, CDR2 SVGAGI. The CDR3 consists of 13 residues. V trimming: 6 bases; J trimming: 7 bases; junction bases outside the gene matches: 3. This CDR3 is CASRGTGSEKLFF. CDR3 coding DNA: TGTGCCAGCAGAGGGACAGGGAGTGAAAAACTGTTTTTT.

The genes are TRBV28 and TRBJ2-1; TRBD2 matches 7 bases. CDR1 is MDHEN, CDR2 SYDVKM, per germline. V lost 7 bases, J lost 3 bases, and 3 bases stayed unmatched. This CDR3 region has 13 residues. The CDR3: CASIKRGYNEQFF. The CDR3 DNA follows: TGTGCCAGCATCAAGCGGGGCTACAATGAGCAGTTCTTC.

The J gene is TRBJ1-5, the V gene TRBV7-9; D remains unclear. Deletions cut 5 bases from V and 2 bases from J, with 10 bases between. Per the germline V gene, CDR1 is SEHNR and CDR2 is FQNEAQ (reference sequence). This CDR3 comprises 14 residues. This CDR3 is CASSATGGNQPQHF. The DNA of the CDR3 is TGTGCCAGCAGCGCAACCGGGGGCAATCAGCCCCAGCATTTT.

This clone was seen a single time. This chain uses TRBV3-1 (or the pseudogene TRBV3-2) with TRBJ2-5; 11 positions agree with TRBD2. V lost 2 bases to trimming and J lost 7 bases; unmatched junction nucleotides: 6. The CDR3 is 15 residues long. Germline CDR1 LGHDT, CDR2 YNNKEL (reference sequence). The DNA for the CDR3 is TGTGCCAGCAGCCAATCTGGACTAGCGGGTGTGACCCAGTACTTC. The encoded protein is CASSQSGLAGVTQYF.

This chain links TRBV7-6 with TRBJ1-1, with 9 positions matching TRBD1. J gave up 4 bases and V 5 bases, and 5 bases lay outside the gene matches. Germline CDR1 SGHVS, CDR2 FNYEAQ. The CDR3 length is 14 residues. The CDR3 DNA follows: TGTGCCAGCAGCGGAGGGACAGGGCGCACTGAAGCTTTCTTT. Translation: CASSGGTGRTEAFF.

The rearrangement uses TRBV7-2 and TRBJ2-1; TRBD1 matches at 7 bases. The length of the CDR3 is 14 residues. CDR1 and CDR2 (germline): SGHTA, FQGNSA. The J segment lost 12 bases and the V segment lost 2 bases, leaving 10 bases of the junction unmatched. The CDR3 sequence: CASSLPETGLGQFF. The CDR3 nucleotides are TGTGCCAGCAGCTTACCTGAGACAGGGCTGGGGCAGTTCTTC.

The chain couples TRBV5-1 to TRBJ1-2; possibly TRBD1 for D (5 bases). Germline V gives CDR1 SGHRS, CDR2 YFSETQ. The CDR3 runs to 15 residues. V gave up 4 bases and J gave up 3 bases, with 16 bases separating them. CDR3 sequence: CASSPSGGRDYGYTF. CDR3 nucleotide sequence: TGCGCCAGCAGCCCTTCGGGGGGTAGGGACTATGGCTACACCTTC.

The J gene is TRBJ2-3, the V gene TRBV5-1; D ambiguous. The CDR3 has 13 residues. CDR1 is SGHRS, CDR2 YFSETQ, per germline. V was clipped by 4 bases and J by 0 bases, with 6 bases between them. The CDR3, as DNA: TGCGCCAGCAGCCCGACTAGCACAGATACGCAGTATTTT. Protein product: CASSPTSTDTQYF.

This clone has a handful of counts. The rearrangement joins TRBV15 to TRBJ2-2, with no clear D. The germline gives CDR1 LNHNV, CDR2 YYDKDF (reference sequence). The CDR3 runs to 14 residues. V was shortened by 0 bases and J by 6 bases, with 8 bases between the two germline ends. The CDR3 bases are TGTGCCACCAGCAGAGATGTGGAGTCCGGGGAGCTGTTTTTT. The encoded protein is CATSRDVESGELFF.

A few counts support this clone. Other DNA variants within this sample encode the same CDR3. The chain combines TRBV7-9 with TRBJ1-2, with a tentative D call TRBD1 (6 bases). Germline CDR1 and CDR2: SEHNR and FQNEAQ (reference sequence). V gave up 1 base and J gave up 4 bases, with 7 bases separating them. The CDR3 covers 13 residues. This CDR3 reads CASSLEQGYGYTF. CDR3 bases: TGTGCCAGCAGCTTAGAACAGGGCTATGGCTACACCTTC.

The V call is TRBV19, the J call TRBJ1-2, with 8 bases identical to TRBD1. V shed 7 bases and J 6 bases; nucleotides not matched to a gene: 7. The CDR3 runs 13 residues. The germline gives CDR1 LNHDA, CDR2 SQIVND (reference sequence). DNA for the CDR3: TGTGCCAGTACCCTGGACAGGGTCCATGGCTACACCTTC. As protein: CASTLDRVHGYTF. Based on the CDR3 plus reference TRBV19 and TRBJ1-2, the full variable domain is DGGITQSPKYLFRKEGQNVTLSCEQNLNHDAMYWYRQDPGQGLRLIYYSQIVNDFQKGDIAEGYSVSREKKESFPLTVTSAQKNPTAFYLCASTLDRVHGYTFGSGTRLTVV.

This clone occurred a few times. CDR3 loop: CASNRMRNSNQPQHF. CDR3 sequence (DNA): TGTGCCAGCAACCGGATGAGGAATAGCAATCAGCCCCAGCATTTT. J is TRBJ1-5 and V is TRBV6-5; no reliable D call. Germline V gene lookup returns CDR1 MNHEY and CDR2 SVGAGI. The germline V and J ends were trimmed by 7 bases and 0 bases, with 13 bases remaining between them. This CDR3 spans 15 amino acids.

This chain uses TRBV6-2 or TRBV6-3 with TRBJ1-5; D is unresolved. CDR3 length equals 15 residues. CDR1 is MNHEY, CDR2 SVGEGT, per germline. Trimming removed 2 bases at V and 4 bases at J, with 12 bases between. CDR3 loop: CASSYPPPSNQPQHF. The CDR3, as DNA: TGTGCCAGCAGTTACCCTCCCCCCAGTAATCAGCCCCAGCATTTT.

The rearrangement links TRBV3-1 (or the pseudogene TRBV3-2) to TRBJ1-2; D remains ambiguous. Trimming cost V 4 bases and J 7 bases, with 10 bases left between them. This CDR3 is 12 amino acids long. Germline assignment: CDR1 LGHDT and CDR2 YNNKEL (reference sequence). The CDR3 region has the DNA TGTGCCAGCAGCCCCAGCGGGTCTGGCTACACCTTC. Residues: CASSPSGSGYTF.

The chain joins TRBV7-2 to TRBJ1-3; 7 nucleotides line up with TRBD1. The V gene's germline CDR1 is SGHTA and CDR2 FQGNSA. The CDR3 spans 16 residues. Trimming removed 1 base from V and 3 bases from J; junction bases left unmatched: 6. The CDR3 is CASSLGPGGGGNTIYF. For the CDR3, the DNA is TGTGCCAGCAGCTTAGGCCCAGGGGGTGGTGGAAACACCATATATTTT.

J is TRBJ1-4 and V is TRBV6-5, with D uncertain. The V end was cut by 8 bases, the J end by 7 bases, with 11 bases between. Germline V CDR1 and CDR2: MNHEY, SVGAGI. The length of the CDR3 is 12 residues. Here the CDR3 reads CASYSSFEKLFF. The CDR3 coding sequence is TGTGCCAGCTACAGCAGTTTTGAAAAACTGTTTTTT.

The CDR3 is CATERQGSGNTIYF. CDR3 nucleotide sequence: TGTGCCACTGAGCGACAGGGCTCTGGAAACACCATATATTTT. The V and J genes are TRBV19 and TRBJ1-3; TRBD1 agrees at 7 bases. V was pared by 10 bases and J by 0 bases, with 6 bases of the junction left unmatched. Germline-derived CDR1 and CDR2 are LNHDA and SQIVND (reference sequence). The CDR3 is 14 residues long.

This clone appeared once. J is TRBJ2-2 and V is TRBV19; unclear D gene. The germline V gene encodes CDR1 LNHDA and CDR2 SQIVND (reference sequence). The CDR3 runs to 13 residues. V lost 3 bases and J 5 bases, leaving 7 bases between the germline ends. The CDR3 reads CASSIDGTGELFF. The CDR3 coding sequence is TGTGCCAGTAGTATCGACGGGACCGGGGAGCTGTTTTTT.

The CDR3 nucleotides are TGTGCCAGCAGCTTATACAGGCCTTCTACCCATCAGCCCCAGCATTTT. Its translation is CASSLYRPSTHQPQHF. The chain joins TRBV7-2 to TRBJ1-5; a weak D match, TRBD1 (5 bases). The V gene lost 2 bases and the J gene lost 5 bases, with 16 bases spanning the gap. Germline V CDR1 and CDR2: SGHTA, FQGNSA. The CDR3 consists of 16 residues.

This sequence joins TRBV2 and TRBJ2-5; 11 nucleotides agree with TRBD2. The CDR3 is 15 amino acids. With V trimmed by 3 bases and J by 5 bases, 5 bases remained unmatched. Germline CDR1 reads SNHLY; CDR2 reads FYNNEI. CDR3 loop: CASSELAGGRETQYF. The CDR3 region has the DNA TGTGCCAGCAGTGAGCTAGCGGGGGGCAGGGAGACCCAGTACTTC.

This clone was seen just once. The gene calls are TRBV5-1 and TRBJ1-2; no clear D gene. The CDR3 length is 14 residues. The ends were cut back, 4 bases at V and 2 bases at J, with 12 bases in the middle. CDR1 and CDR2 from the germline V gene are SGHRS and YFSETQ. CDR3 residues: CASSLEELNYGYTF. The CDR3 DNA follows: TGCGCCAGCAGCCTGGAGGAGCTAAACTATGGCTACACCTTC.

Note on this clone: Other DNA sequences in this specimen translate into the identical CDR3. The genes are TRBV19 and TRBJ2-7, with TRBD1 matching 11 bases. The V and J ends lost 5 bases and 4 bases, in that order; junction bases with no gene match: 4. The CDR3 loop spans 14 amino acids. Looked up from germline, CDR1 is LNHDA and CDR2 is SQIVND (reference sequence). The CDR3 nucleotides read TGTGCCAGTAGTTTTGGGACAGGGGGGTACGAGCAGTACTTC. Residues: CASSFGTGGYEQYF.